This TCR beta chain was profiled in a study of T cell responses to AZD1222 COVID-19 vaccine. This clone qualifies as hyperexpanded. Its antigen is unidentified. Study-wide findings and caveats: As reported, nearly half of all spike-specific TCRs target variant regions that are unmutated. After two AZD1222 doses, spike-specific TCR breadth and depth rose versus day 0. Distributed over spike, vaccine-associated CD4 TCRs predominated at 160-218 and 743-854.

From germline, CDR1 is SGHTA and CDR2 FQGNSA. V dropped 3 bases and J dropped 11 bases, with 7 bases sitting between them. This CDR3 region has 11 residues. The assay was immunoSEQ multiplex PCR, and TCRdb's table has in-frame clones only and misses some. The sample has tens of thousands of clones, about 90% seen once. The clonotype comes from an adult in good health. The sequencing used peripheral blood, collected on day 0 of MenACWY control vaccination. The chain uses TRBV7-2 and TRBJ1-4; D is unclear. CDR3 nucleotides: TGTGCCAGCAGCTTTGAGTCGAAACTGTTTTTT. Encoded protein: CASSFESKLFF.